The source of this T cell receptor beta chain is a study of T cell responses to AZD1222 COVID-19 vaccine. This CDR3 spans 15 amino acids. Germline trimming cut 4 bases from V and 2 bases from J; bases unmatched to any gene: 6. Germline-derived CDR1 and CDR2 are GTSNPN and SVGIG (reference sequence). A note on this clone: Antigen unknown.

Study-wide results and limits: Donors skewed white British and female; clonal diversity was possibly underestimated. Samples come after the peak T cell response, not at day 14.

Data came from immunoSEQ multiplex PCR; TCRdb stores just in-frame clones and leaves some out. This table holds about 190,000 clones, more than 75% found once. The rearrangement joins TRBV30 to TRBJ2-1; 9 bases line up with TRBD2. The TCR comes from an adult in good health. Here the sequenced sample was peripheral blood, taken on day 0 of MenACWY control vaccination. Written as DNA, the CDR3 is TGTGCCTGGACGGCGGGAGGGGTCACCTACAATGAGCAGTTCTTC. This translates into CAWTAGGVTYNEQFF.